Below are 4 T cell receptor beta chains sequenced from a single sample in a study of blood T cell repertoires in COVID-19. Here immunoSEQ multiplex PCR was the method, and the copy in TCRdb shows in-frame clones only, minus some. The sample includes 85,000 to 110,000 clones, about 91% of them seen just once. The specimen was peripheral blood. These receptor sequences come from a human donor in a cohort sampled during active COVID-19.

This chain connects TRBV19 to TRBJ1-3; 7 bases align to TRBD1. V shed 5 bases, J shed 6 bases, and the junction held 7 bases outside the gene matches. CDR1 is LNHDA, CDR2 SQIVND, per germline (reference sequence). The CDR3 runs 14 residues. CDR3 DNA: TGTGCCAGTAGTGCACGGGACAGCAAAAACACCATATATTTT. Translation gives CASSARDSKNTIYF.

As DNA, the CDR3 is TGTGCCAGCCCCGAATCGTCGGCTAGCGGGAGTATTACCTACAATGAGCAGTTCTTC. Encoded protein: CASPESSASGSITYNEQFF. The chain links TRBV28 to TRBJ2-1; TRBD2 matches 10 bases. V gave up 8 bases and J gave up 2 bases; unmatched junction bases: 18. Germline V CDR1 and CDR2: MDHEN, SYDVKM. This CDR3 is built from 19 residues. Full variable domain (outside the CDR3, taken from reference TRBV28 and TRBJ2-1): DVKVTQSSRYLVKRTGEKVFLECVQDMDHENMFWYRQDPGLGLRLIYFSYDVKMKEKGDIPEGYSVSREKKERFSLILESASTNQTSMYLCASPESSASGSITYNEQFFGPGTRLTVL.

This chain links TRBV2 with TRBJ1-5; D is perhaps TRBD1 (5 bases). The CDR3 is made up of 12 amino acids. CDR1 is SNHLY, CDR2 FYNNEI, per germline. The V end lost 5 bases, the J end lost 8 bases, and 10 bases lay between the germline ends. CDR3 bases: TGTGCCAGCAGTCAGGGTTTTGAGCCCCAGCATTTT. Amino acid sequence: CASSQGFEPQHF.

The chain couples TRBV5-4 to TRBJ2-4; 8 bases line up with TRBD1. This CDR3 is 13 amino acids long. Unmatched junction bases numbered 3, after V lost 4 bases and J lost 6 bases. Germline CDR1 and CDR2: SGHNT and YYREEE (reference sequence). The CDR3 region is CASSIDRGNIQYF. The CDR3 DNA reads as TGTGCCAGCAGCATTGACAGGGGAAACATTCAGTACTTC.